The clone carrying this TCR beta chain was detected only a few times. Its antigen is undetermined. 5'RACE template switching generated TCR cDNA, adding a universal primer site and UMIs. TCRdb ran MiXCR on the 5' RACE reads and lists one entry per CDR3 protein. The sample holds about 340,000 distinct CDR3 sequences, about 4% seen once. Germline CDR1 and CDR2: SGHVS and FQNEAQ. The V end was cut by 6 bases, the J end by 2 bases, with 10 bases between. The CDR3 length is 14 residues. These data are taken from a study of T cells after yellow fever vaccination. Overall study: Fractions low in cell number were prepared with SMART-Seq v4 Ultra Low Input.

Findings of the study overall: Contaminants from the bulk population, in the form of abundant clonotypes, could be found in FACS-sorted repertoires. Booster samples showed a return of most primary-vaccination clones (approximately 95% CD4, 80% to 90% CD8).

The chain recombines TRBV7-8 with TRBJ2-2; perhaps TRBD1 as D (6 bases). The specimen comprised PBMCs, sampled 5 days after the yellow fever booster vaccination. This receptor was taken from a man aged 18 to 29 who received the YFV17D yellow fever vaccine. CDR3 sequence: CASRRDTNTGELFF. CDR3 in DNA: TGTGCCAGCAGACGGGACACTAACACCGGGGAGCTGTTTTTT.